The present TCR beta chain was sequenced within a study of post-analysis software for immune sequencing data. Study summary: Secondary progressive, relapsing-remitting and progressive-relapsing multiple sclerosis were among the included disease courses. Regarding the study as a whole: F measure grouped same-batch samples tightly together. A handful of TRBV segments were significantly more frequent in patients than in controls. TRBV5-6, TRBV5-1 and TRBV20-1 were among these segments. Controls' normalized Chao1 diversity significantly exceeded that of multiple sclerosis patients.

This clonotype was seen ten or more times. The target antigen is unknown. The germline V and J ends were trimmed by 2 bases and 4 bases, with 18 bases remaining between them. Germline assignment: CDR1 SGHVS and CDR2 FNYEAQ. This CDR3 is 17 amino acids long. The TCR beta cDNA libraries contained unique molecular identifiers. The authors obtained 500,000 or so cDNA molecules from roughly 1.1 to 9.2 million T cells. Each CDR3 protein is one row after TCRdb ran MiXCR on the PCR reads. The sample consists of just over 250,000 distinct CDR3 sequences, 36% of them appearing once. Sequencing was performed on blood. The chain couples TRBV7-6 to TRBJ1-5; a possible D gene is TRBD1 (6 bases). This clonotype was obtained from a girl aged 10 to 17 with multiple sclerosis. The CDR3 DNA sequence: TGTGCCAGCAGCTTAAAGCCCCCGGGGGGCGGGAATCAGCCCCAGCATTTT. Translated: CASSLKPPGGGNQPQHF. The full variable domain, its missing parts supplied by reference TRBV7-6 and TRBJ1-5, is GAGVSQSPRYKVTKRGQDVALRCDPISGHVSLYWYRQALGQGPEFLTYFNYEAQQDKSGLPNDRFSAERPEGSISTLTIQRTEQRDSAMYRCASSLKPPGGGNQPQHFGDGTRLSIL.